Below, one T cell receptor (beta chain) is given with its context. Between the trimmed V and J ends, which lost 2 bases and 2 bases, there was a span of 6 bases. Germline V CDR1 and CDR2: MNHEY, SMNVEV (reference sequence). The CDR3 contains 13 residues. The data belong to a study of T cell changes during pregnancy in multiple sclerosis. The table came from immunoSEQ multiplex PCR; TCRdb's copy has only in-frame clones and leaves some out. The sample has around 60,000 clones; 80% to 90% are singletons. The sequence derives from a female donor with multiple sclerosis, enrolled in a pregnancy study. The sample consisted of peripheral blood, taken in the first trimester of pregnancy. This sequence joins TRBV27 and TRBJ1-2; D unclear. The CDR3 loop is CASSLRFNYGYTF. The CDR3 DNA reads TGTGCCAGCAGTTTACGGTTCAACTATGGCTACACCTTC.